Listed below are T cell receptor beta chains from one sample, sequenced in a study of long-term antiretroviral therapy in people with HIV. The protocol was immunoSEQ multiplex PCR, while the TCRdb copy is restricted to in-frame clones and leaves out a portion. The table has 15,000 to 20,000 clones, around 74% seen once. The sequencing used unsorted PBMCs, collected nearly 2.6 years before starting antiretroviral therapy. Receptors were obtained from a woman between 50 and 59 years old with HIV. The CDR3 runs from the conserved cysteine through the conserved F or W. D genes are given only for firm matches. Some rows have no size entry. The others give once, few or many, or a class for an expanded clone.

size	D	V	J	DNA	CDR3
.	.	TRBV7-3	TRBJ2-7	TGTGCCAGCAGCCCGGGACCCCTATACGAGCAGTACTTC	CASSPGPLYEQYF
.	.	TRBV13	TRBJ1-2	TGTGCCAGCAGCTTCGAAGACATCCTTTCTACTAACTATGGCTACACCTTC	CASSFEDILSTNYGYTF
.	.	TRBV7-8	TRBJ1-6	TGTGCCAGCAGCTTAGGACCGAGCTCCTATAATTCACCCCTCCACTTT	CASSLGPSSYNSPLHF
.	.	TRBV28	TRBJ1-5	TGTGCCAGCACCCAGGACGGTAATCAGCCCCAGCATTTT	CASTQDGNQPQHF
once	.	TRBV6-6	TRBJ2-2	TGTGCCAGCAGCCCCGGCTGGGGGTACACCGGGGAGCTGTTTTTT	CASSPGWGYTGELFF
.	TRBD1	TRBV6-6	TRBJ1-5	TGTGCCACGGGACAGGGGGCGGGCCTGCCCCAGCATTTT	CATGQGAGLPQHF
.	.	TRBV5-1	TRBJ1-6	TGCGCCAGCAGCGCAGGTCGCGGGCATTCACCCCTCCACTTT	CASSAGRGHSPLHF
few	TRBD1	TRBV4-1	TRBJ2-7	TGCGCCAGCAGCCCGGGACAGAGTGCCTACGAGCAGTACTTC	CASSPGQSAYEQYF
.	.	TRBV5-1	TRBJ1-5	TGCGCCAGCAGCTTGAATCCAGGGGAAGATCAGCCCCAGCATTTT	CASSLNPGEDQPQHF
once	.	TRBV5-1	TRBJ1-3	TGCGCCAGCAGCTTGGATTCCGGGACTGGAAACACCATATATTTT	CASSLDSGTGNTIYF
.	.	TRBV29-1	TRBJ1-2	TGCAGCGTTGTTAGAATGGCAGGGTATGGCTACACCTTC	CSVVRMAGYGYTF
.	.	TRBV23-1	TRBJ2-1	TGCGCCAGCAGTCAAAGGGTCGGAGGGACGGGAGAGCAGTTCTTC	CASSQRVGGTGEQFF
.	.	TRBV10-3	TRBJ2-5	TGTGCCATCAGTGACCCCCGCGGGGGCGAGGAGACCCAGTACTTC	CAISDPRGGEETQYF
.	TRBD2	TRBV7-2	TRBJ2-3	TGTGCCAGCAGCTTAGCCACCTCTAGCGGGGGGGCGACAGATACGCAGTATTTT	CASSLATSSGGATDTQYF
.	.	TRBV27	TRBJ1-3	TGTGCCAGCAGTTTTCAGTCGGGAAACACCATATATTTT	CASSFQSGNTIYF
.	.	TRBV7-9	TRBJ1-3	TGTGCCAGCAGCTTAGCGCCCGGGAACACCATATATTTT	CASSLAPGNTIYF
few	.	TRBV7-2	TRBJ1-5	TGTGCCAGCAGCCCAACAGGGAACGTTGGTCAGCCCCAGCATTTT	CASSPTGNVGQPQHF
.	.	TRBV30	TRBJ1-1	TGTGCCTGGAGTGTACTGGAATTGAACACTGAAGCTTTCTTT	CAWSVLELNTEAFF
.	.	TRBV6-5	TRBJ1-1	TGTGCCAGCACCACCCTCGCGGCCGCGACTGTCCAAGCTTTCTTT	CASTTLAAATVQAFF
once	TRBD2	TRBV28	TRBJ2-1	TGTGCCAGCAGACGAAATTTAGCTAGCGGGGGGGTGGATGAGCAGTTCTTC	CASRRNLASGGVDEQFF
.	.	TRBV7-9	TRBJ2-3	TGTGCCAGCAGCTTAGCCGTCTTACCCACAGATACGCAGTATTTT	CASSLAVLPTDTQYF
.	TRBD1	TRBV28	TRBJ1-2	TGTGCCAGCAGTTTATTAATGGGACAGGGAGCCTATGGCTACACCTTC	CASSLLMGQGAYGYTF
.	.	TRBV6-1	TRBJ1-2	TGTGCCAGCAGTGAACCCGGCTATGGCTACACCTTC	CASSEPGYGYTF
few	.	TRBV9	TRBJ2-1	TGTGCCAGCAGCGTAGATAGCTACAATGAGCAGTTCTTC	CASSVDSYNEQFF
.	.	TRBV4-2	TRBJ1-5	TGTGCCAGCAGCCAAGAGGCAGGTTATAGCAATCAGCCCCAGCATTTT	CASSQEAGYSNQPQHF
once	.	TRBV9	TRBJ2-7	TGTGCCAGCAGCGGGCAGGGAGCCTACGAGCAGTACTTC	CASSGQGAYEQYF
.	TRBD1	TRBV28	TRBJ1-1	TGTGCCAGCAGCACACCAGCCGGGACAGGGGGCACTGAAGCTTTCTTT	CASSTPAGTGGTEAFF
.	TRBD1	TRBV7-9	TRBJ2-3	TGTGCCAGCAGCTTAACAGGGGGCACAGATACGCAGTATTTT	CASSLTGGTDTQYF
.	.	TRBV19	TRBJ1-4	TGTGCCAGTAGTAGATCGGATTTTAATGAAAAACTGTTTTTT	CASSRSDFNEKLFF
once	.	TRBV14	TRBJ1-1	TGTGCCAGCAGCCAAGGGTTTTTCATACGGGCAAACACTGAAGCTTTCTTT	CASSQGFFIRANTEAFF
few	TRBD1	TRBV6-6	TRBJ1-2	TGCGCCAGCAGCGACAGGGGAGGAGGCGACTACACCTTC	CASSDRGGGDYTF
.	.	TRBV5-1	TRBJ1-6	TGCGCCAGCAGCTTGATTCAGGGAGACAATTCACCCCTCCACTTT	CASSLIQGDNSPLHF
once	.	TRBV11-2	TRBJ1-2	TGTGCCAGCAGCTCCGGCGTACTTAACTATGGCTACACCTTC	CASSSGVLNYGYTF
.	.	TRBV18	TRBJ2-2	TGTGCCAGCTCACCACCAAGCGGTCGCCCCGGGGAGCTGTTTTTT	CASSPPSGRPGELFF
.	.	TRBV12-5	TRBJ2-5	TGTGCTAGTGGCCGGGGGCTTGGGCCTGAAGAGACCCAGTACTTC	CASGRGLGPEETQYF
.	TRBD1	TRBV4-1	TRBJ1-2	TGCGCCAGCAGCCTGGGACAGGCGTTTGACTATGGCTACACCTTC	CASSLGQAFDYGYTF
few	TRBD1	TRBV7-8	TRBJ2-7	TGTGCCAGCAGCCCCAGACAGGGCTACGAGCAGTACTTC	CASSPRQGYEQYF
once	.	TRBV6-5	TRBJ1-4	TGTGCCAGCAGTTATTTCGACCGGGAAAAACTGTTTTTT	CASSYFDREKLFF
.	.	TRBV5-1	TRBJ2-1	TGCGCCAGCAGCTTGGGGGGGGCTCAAATCTATGAGCAGTTCTTC	CASSLGGAQIYEQFF
.	.	TRBV6-1	TRBJ2-2	TGTGCCAGCAGTGTGAAAGCGAACACCGGGGAGCTGTTTTTT	CASSVKANTGELFF
.	TRBD1	TRBV5-1	TRBJ1-5	TGCGCCAGCAGCCCGGGGGGACAGGGTAGCAATCAGCCCCAGCATTTT	CASSPGGQGSNQPQHF
.	.	TRBV6-6	TRBJ2-7	TGTGCCAGCAGCCCAGGTTTCGGGTCAGTCTACGAGCAGTACTTC	CASSPGFGSVYEQYF
.	.	TRBV9	TRBJ2-2	TGTGCCAGCAGCTCTTTAGCGCACAACACCGGGGAGCTGTTTTTT	CASSSLAHNTGELFF
.	.	TRBV11-2	TRBJ1-6	TGTGCCAGCAGCCGAAGTTTACCCCTCCACTTT	CASSRSLPLHF
few	.	TRBV2	TRBJ1-5	TGTGCCAGCAGGCCGGACACAGGGCAGCCCCAGCATTTT	CASRPDTGQPQHF
.	TRBD2	TRBV5-4	TRBJ2-7	TGTGCCAGCAGCCGGAGCGGGGTCGCCTACGAGCAGTACTTC	CASSRSGVAYEQYF
few	.	TRBV27	TRBJ1-6	TGTGCCAGCAGTTTATACGGGGCCTCCTATAATTCACCCCTCCACTTT	CASSLYGASYNSPLHF
.	.	TRBV5-5	TRBJ1-2	TGTGCCAGCAGCCGGGCGGTGGGCTCCGGGACTCACTATGGCTACACCTTC	CASSRAVGSGTHYGYTF
.	.	TRBV11-2	TRBJ2-1	TGTGCCAGCAGCCCTCACATGGGTTTCGGGGAGCAGTTCTTC	CASSPHMGFGEQFF
medium-sized	.	TRBV5-5	TRBJ2-1	TGTGCCAGCAGCTTGGACAGCTACAATGAGCAGTTCTTC	CASSLDSYNEQFF
.	.	TRBV4-1	TRBJ2-7	TGCGCCAGCAGCCAAGACCCGACAGGTTACTACGAGCAGTACTTC	CASSQDPTGYYEQYF
.	TRBD1	TRBV5-4	TRBJ1-6	TGTGCCAGCAGCACGGGACAGGGTTATTCACCCCTCCACTTT	CASSTGQGYSPLHF
.	.	TRBV7-9	TRBJ2-1	TGTGCCAGCAGCCCCCGGGACGCCATGAATGAGCAGTTCTTC	CASSPRDAMNEQFF
.	.	TRBV7-3	TRBJ2-1	TGTGCCAGCAGCAACTCCCTCGTCTACAATGAGCAGTTCTTC	CASSNSLVYNEQFF
once	.	TRBV6-6	TRBJ2-3	TGTGCCAGCAGGCCCCTGGAGGGCGGTACGCAGTATTTT	CASRPLEGGTQYF
.	.	TRBV5-5	TRBJ1-3	TGTGCCAGCAGCTTACTACGGGACTCTGGAAACACCATATATTTT	CASSLLRDSGNTIYF
.	.	TRBV6-4	TRBJ1-2	TGTGCCAGCAGTGAATTTGGCGGGGAGATATACTATGGCTACACCTTC	CASSEFGGEIYYGYTF
.	.	TRBV6-4	TRBJ2-7	TGTGCCAGCAGGGCTGTGGGCGAGCAGTACTTC	CASRAVGEQYF
.	.	TRBV14	TRBJ1-2	TGTGCCAGCAGCCAGGACCTCAACTATGGCTACACCTTC	CASSQDLNYGYTF